Following are 17 T cell receptor beta chains from one sample sequenced in a study of CD8 T cells in ankylosing spondylitis. TCRdb processed the 5' RACE reads anew with MiXCR; each CDR3 protein has one entry. The sample shows approximately 290,000 distinct CDR3 sequences, less than 25% of them seen only once. The material sequenced was blood, either unsorted or a sorted T cell fraction (not recorded which). Every receptor here comes from a female donor with ankylosing spondylitis or in good health (not recorded which).

This clonotype was picked up a small number of times. J is TRBJ2-7 and V is TRBV7-9; TRBD1 might be the D (6 bases). Trimming shortened V by 5 bases and J by 2 bases, and 13 bases separated the two germline ends. CDR3 length: 14 amino acids. The V gene's germline CDR1 is SEHNR and CDR2 FQNEAQ (reference sequence). The CDR3 sequence is CASSPNRAPYEQYF. In DNA form, the CDR3 reads TGTGCCAGCAGCCCTAACAGGGCCCCCTACGAGCAGTACTTC. Supplemented by reference TRBV7-9 and TRBJ2-7, the full variable domain reads DTGVSQNPRHKITKRGQNVTFRCDPISEHNRLYWYRQTLGQGPEFLTYFQNEAQLEKSRLLSDRFSAERPKGSFSTLEIQRTEQGDSAMYLCASSPNRAPYEQYFGPGTRLTVT.

The rearrangement uses TRBV5-1 and TRBJ2-3; 11 nucleotides line up with TRBD2. This CDR3 comprises 15 residues. With 5 bases clipped from V and 5 bases from J, the junction kept 7 bases outside the gene matches. CDR1 SGHRS and CDR2 YFSETQ come from the germline V gene. This chain's CDR3 is CASSLTSGSRDTQYF. The CDR3 DNA reads TGCGCCAGCAGTCTAACTAGCGGGAGTAGAGATACGCAGTATTTT.

The chain combines TRBV20-1 with TRBJ2-1; D is possibly TRBD2 (5 bases). CDR3 size: 15 residues. V was trimmed by 0 bases and J by 3 bases, leaving 12 bases between them. CDR1 is DFQATT, CDR2 SNEGSKA, per germline (reference sequence). The CDR3 spells CSARDGLVIYNEQFF. CDR3 DNA: TGCAGTGCTAGAGACGGACTCGTGATCTACAATGAGCAGTTCTTC.

This clonotype was observed a few times. The rearrangement links TRBV3-1 to TRBJ1-2; maybe TRBD1 (5 bases). This CDR3 has 15 amino acids. Germline V CDR1 and CDR2: LGHDT, YNNKEL (reference sequence). Trimming shortened V by 1 base and J by 1 base, and 10 bases separated the two germline ends. CDR3 amino acids: CASSQGYRSNYGYTF. Here the CDR3 DNA reads TGTGCCAGCAGCCAAGGCTACAGGAGTAACTATGGCTACACCTTC. Drawing the rest from reference TRBV3-1 and TRBJ1-2, the complete variable domain is DTAVSQTPKYLVTQMGNDKSIKCEQNLGHDTMYWYKQDSKKFLKIMFSYNNKELIINETVPNRFSPKSPDKAHLNLHINSLELGDSAVYFCASSQGYRSNYGYTFGSGTRLTVV.

This clonotype has just a few counts. The chain uses TRBV7-9 and TRBJ2-3; 12 positions agree with TRBD2. The CDR3 loop spans 16 amino acids. Germline V gene sequence: CDR1 SEHNR, CDR2 FQNEAQ (reference sequence). The V gene end was trimmed by 4 bases and the J gene end by 8 bases; junction bases not matched to a gene: 10. The CDR3 here is CASSSSPLAGGSTQYF. Here the CDR3 DNA reads TGTGCCAGCAGCTCTAGCCCCCTAGCGGGAGGGAGTACGCAGTATTTT.

This clonotype was found a few times. The rearrangement joins TRBV7-2 to TRBJ2-7; TRBD1 agrees at 8 bases. The CDR3 consists of 15 residues. Germline CDR1 SGHTA, CDR2 FQGNSA. After removal of 4 bases from V and 2 bases from J, the junction contained 7 bases not matched to a gene. This chain's CDR3 is CASSSRQGYTYEQYF. The CDR3 region has the DNA TGTGCCAGCAGCTCTAGACAGGGGTATACCTACGAGCAGTACTTC. The full variable domain, completed using reference TRBV7-2 and TRBJ2-7, is GAGVSQSPSNKVTEKGKDVELRCDPISGHTALYWYRQSLGQGLEFLIYFQGNSAPDKSGLPSDRFSAERTGGSVSTLTIQRTQQEDSAVYLCASSSRQGYTYEQYFGPGTRLTVT.

The V gene is TRBV10-3, the J gene TRBJ2-5; D may correspond to TRBD1 or TRBD2 (5 bases each). The CDR3 has 15 amino acids. Germline V gene data show CDR1 as ENHRY and CDR2 as SYGVKD. V lost 5 bases and J 5 bases, leaving 18 bases between the germline ends. The CDR3 is CAISPGPGEGETQYF. The CDR3 DNA reads as TGTGCCATCAGTCCGGGACCCGGCGAGGGGGAGACCCAGTACTTC.

V usage is TRBV10-3 and J usage is TRBJ1-1, with D possibly TRBD1 on 5 matching bases. The germline CDR1 and CDR2 sequences are ENHRY and SYGVKD. The CDR3 spans 13 residues. The V gene lost 11 bases and the J gene lost 6 bases, with 19 bases spanning the gap. The CDR3 bases are TGTGCCTCCCGCGCCGAGGGGATGGCTGAAGCTTTCTTT. This sequence encodes CASRAEGMAEAFF.

A few counts support this clonotype. This could be a read error, since a much larger clone is one nucleotide away. The chain couples TRBV7-9 to TRBJ2-5; tentative D call: TRBD1 (7 bases). Per germline, CDR1 SEHNR and CDR2 FQNEAQ (reference sequence). The CDR3 has 14 amino acids. DNA of the CDR3: TGTTCCAGCAGCCAATCGACAGGGAGGGAGACCCAGTACTTC. It encodes CSSSQSTGRETQYF.

This clonotype has just a few counts. The V call is TRBV6-2 or TRBV6-3, the J call TRBJ2-2, with a possible D match to TRBD1 (6 bases). Deletions cut 7 bases from V and 2 bases from J, with 14 bases between. There are 15 residues in the CDR3. Germline assignment: CDR1 MNHEY and CDR2 SVGEGT. The CDR3 nucleotides read TGTGCCAGCAACAGAGGGACACCCAACACCGGGGAGCTGTTTTTT. It encodes CASNRGTPNTGELFF.

This clonotype was counted between two and nine times. The genes are TRBV6-1 and TRBJ1-2; TRBD1 is a possible D gene (5 bases). Germline lookup yields CDR1 MNHNS and CDR2 SASEGT. Trimming stripped 6 bases from V and 8 bases from J, with 19 bases between. This CDR3 comprises 14 residues. The CDR3 is CASRTGTEPRGYTF. CDR3 nucleotides: TGTGCCAGCAGAACTGGGACGGAGCCTCGAGGCTACACCTTC.

The table lists this clonotype with many counts. V and J are TRBV29-1 and TRBJ2-1; D is perhaps TRBD2 (5 bases). This CDR3 has 13 amino acids. The germline V gene has CDR1 SQVTM and CDR2 ANQGSEA. The CDR3: CTIGLFSYNEQFF. The CDR3 nucleotides are TGCACAATCGGACTGTTTTCCTACAATGAGCAGTTCTTC.

Ten or more counts support this clonotype. The chain links TRBV6-5 to TRBJ2-7; D is unresolved. Germline lookup yields CDR1 MNHEY and CDR2 SVGAGI. The CDR3 covers 14 residues. The ends were cut back, 0 bases at V and 0 bases at J, with 6 bases in the middle. The CDR3 reads CASSYSFSSYEQYF. As DNA, the CDR3 is TGTGCCAGCAGTTACTCGTTCAGCTCCTACGAGCAGTACTTC.

V gene TRBV5-5 combines with J gene TRBJ2-1, with TRBD2 matching over 10 bases. J lost 3 bases, V lost 2 bases, and 5 bases had no gene match. This CDR3 is built from 16 residues. CDR1 and CDR2 (germline): SGHKS, YYEKEE (reference sequence). CDR3 amino acids: CASSLRTSGRYNEQFF. The CDR3 DNA is TGTGCCAGCAGCTTACGGACTAGCGGACGCTACAATGAGCAGTTCTTC.

This clonotype was counted many times. The chain combines TRBV29-1 with TRBJ1-1, with a possible D match to TRBD1 (5 bases). Germline V CDR1 and CDR2: SQVTM, ANQGSEA. With 7 bases removed from V and 0 bases from J, the gap between germline ends came to 12 bases. This CDR3 contains 13 residues. The CDR3 region is CSGSGFMNTEAFF. CDR3 nucleotides: TGCAGCGGGTCAGGGTTTATGAACACTGAAGCTTTCTTT.

The V call is TRBV11-2, the J call TRBJ2-1; D ambiguous. This CDR3 region has 15 residues. The germline V gene encodes CDR1 SGHAT and CDR2 FQNNGV. V lost 3 bases, J lost 5 bases, and 14 bases lay in between. In DNA form, the CDR3 reads TGTGCCAGCAGCTTTACTCGCGCGGAGAACAATGAGCAGTTCTTC. Translated, it gives CASSFTRAENNEQFF. Full variable domain (missing parts from reference TRBV11-2 and TRBJ2-1): EAGVAQSPRYKIIEKRQSVAFWCNPISGHATLYWYQQILGQGPKLLIQFQNNGVVDDSQLPKDRFSAERLKGVDSTLKIQPAKLEDSAVYLCASSFTRAENNEQFFGPGTRLTVL.

CDR3 protein: CAISGGTGDSPLHF. CDR3 in DNA: TGTGCCATCAGTGGCGGGACAGGGGATTCACCCCTCCACTTT. This chain links TRBV10-3 with TRBJ1-6; 10 bases map to TRBD1. Germline CDR1 reads ENHRY; CDR2 reads SYGVKD. The CDR3 consists of 14 residues. The V and J ends lost 4 bases and 8 bases, in that order; junction bases with no gene match: 2.